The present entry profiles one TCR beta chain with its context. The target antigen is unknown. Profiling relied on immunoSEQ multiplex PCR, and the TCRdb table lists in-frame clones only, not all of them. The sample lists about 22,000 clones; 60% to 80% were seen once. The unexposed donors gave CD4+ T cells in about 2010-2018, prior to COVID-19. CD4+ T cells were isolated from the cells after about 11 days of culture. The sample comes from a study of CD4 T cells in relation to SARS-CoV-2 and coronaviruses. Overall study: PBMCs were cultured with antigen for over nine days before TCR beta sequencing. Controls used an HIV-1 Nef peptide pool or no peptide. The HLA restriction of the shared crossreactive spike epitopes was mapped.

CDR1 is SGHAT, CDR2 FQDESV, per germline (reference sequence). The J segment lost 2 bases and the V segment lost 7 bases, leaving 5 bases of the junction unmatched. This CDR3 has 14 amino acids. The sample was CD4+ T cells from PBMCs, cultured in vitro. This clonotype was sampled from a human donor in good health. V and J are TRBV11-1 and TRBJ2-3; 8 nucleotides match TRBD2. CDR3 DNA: TGTGCCAGCACCTATAGCGGGACCACAGATACGCAGTATTTT. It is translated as CASTYSGTTDTQYF.